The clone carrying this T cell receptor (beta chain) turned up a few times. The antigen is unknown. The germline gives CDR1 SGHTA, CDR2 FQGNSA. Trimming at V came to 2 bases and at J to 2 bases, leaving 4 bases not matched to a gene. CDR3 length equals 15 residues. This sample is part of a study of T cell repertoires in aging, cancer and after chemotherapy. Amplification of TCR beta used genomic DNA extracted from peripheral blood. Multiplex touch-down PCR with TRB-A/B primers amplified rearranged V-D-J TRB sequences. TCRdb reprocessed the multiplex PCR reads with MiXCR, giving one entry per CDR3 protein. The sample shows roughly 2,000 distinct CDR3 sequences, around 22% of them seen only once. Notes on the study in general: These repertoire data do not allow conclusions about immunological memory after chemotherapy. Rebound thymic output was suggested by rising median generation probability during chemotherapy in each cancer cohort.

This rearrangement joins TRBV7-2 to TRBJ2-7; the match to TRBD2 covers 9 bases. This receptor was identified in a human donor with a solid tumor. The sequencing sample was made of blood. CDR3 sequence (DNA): TGTGCCAGCAGCTTATCCAGCGGGGGGACCTACGAGCAGTACTTC. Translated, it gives CASSLSSGGTYEQYF.